This T cell receptor (beta chain) was captured by sequencing in a study of post-analysis software for immune sequencing data. Sequencing libraries made from TCR beta cDNA carried unique molecular identifiers. Input populations of roughly 0.85 to 11 million T cells gave rise to some 500,000 cDNA molecules. MiXCR, run by TCRdb on the PCR reads, gives a single entry per CDR3 protein. The sample has about 160,000 distinct CDR3 sequences, roughly 34% seen once; the top ten hold under 30%. CDR1 is KGHSH, CDR2 LQKENI, per germline. This CDR3 contains 15 residues. V was clipped by 0 bases and J by 5 bases, with 14 bases between them.

V is TRBV18 and J is TRBJ2-7; no clear D gene. This material consisted of blood, taken after autologous hematopoietic stem cell transplantation. This TCR came from a girl under 18 with multiple sclerosis. DNA of the CDR3: TGTGCCAGCTCACCACCCCTCGGCCTACAGCACGAGCAGTACTTC. Protein product: CASSPPLGLQHEQYF.